Listed here is a single TCR beta chain. Antigen specificity is unknown. The sample originates from a study of cytomegalovirus exposure and HLA in healthy donors. Overall study results and limits: TCR beta sequences numbering under 20,000 were associated with HLA alleles at 0.05 false discovery rate in a later analysis. Trimming of TCR beta V- and J-genes showed a link, identified in a later analysis, to a missense DCLRE1C variant. Among TCR beta chains, those listed as cytomegalovirus-associated numbered more than 150.

Germline V gene lookup returns CDR1 MNHEY and CDR2 SMNVEV (reference sequence). The length of the CDR3 is 16 residues. V shed 4 bases and J shed 2 bases, with 12 bases lying between them. This PCR relied on a set of 60 Vbeta primers and 13 Jbeta primers. Clones were sequenced by immunoSEQ multiplex PCR, and TCRdb holds only the in-frame ones, with some missing. The sample records about 190,000 clones, around three quarters being singletons. This sequence was found in a woman aged 18-35 years in good health and CMV-seronegative. This chain links TRBV27 with TRBJ2-6; maybe TRBD2 (5 bases). Sequenced material: PBMCs. CDR3 nucleotide sequence: TGTGCCAGCAGTTCCAGACGGGGTGCTGGGGCCAACGTCCTGACTTTC. Protein sequence: CASSSRRGAGANVLTF.